Shown below are 4 T cell receptor beta chains from a single sample sequenced in a study of cytomegalovirus exposure and HLA in healthy donors. The PCR contained 60 Vbeta and 13 Jbeta primers. Generated by immunoSEQ multiplex PCR, the TCRdb table keeps only in-frame clones and is missing some. The sample yields about 140,000 clones, over 80% seen once. Sequencing was done on a sample of PBMCs. All receptors derive from a female donor in good health and CMV-seronegative.

This clone was observed a few times. This chain uses TRBV6-5 with TRBJ2-1, with 9 nucleotides matching TRBD2. This CDR3 is 15 amino acids long. Per the germline V gene, CDR1 is MNHEY and CDR2 is SVGAGI. The J segment lost 9 bases and the V segment lost 11 bases, leaving 17 bases of the junction unmatched. The CDR3 sequence: CAAASAGGRWSEQFF. The CDR3 coding sequence is TGTGCCGCGGCGTCAGCGGGAGGTCGCTGGAGTGAGCAGTTCTTC.

V gene TRBV6-5 combines with J gene TRBJ1-1; possibly TRBD1 for D (6 bases). CDR1 and CDR2 from the germline V gene are MNHEY and SVGAGI. The CDR3 covers 11 residues. Trimming removed 6 bases from V and 8 bases from J, with 10 bases in between. The CDR3 region is CASSARGEAFF. CDR3 DNA: TGTGCCAGCAGCGCGAGGGGGGAAGCTTTCTTT.

This clone was detected once. This chain uses TRBV21-1 with TRBJ2-3; TRBD2 reflects the table's D call only, with no check against the DNA. TRBV21-1 corresponds to a pseudogene. This CDR3 is built from 12 residues. CDR3 DNA: TGTGCCGGGACTAGCGGGACAGATACGCAGTATTTT. It yields the protein CAGTSGTDTQYF.

This chain links TRBV4-2 with TRBJ2-5, with TRBD2 matching over 14 bases. V was pared by 2 bases and J by 4 bases, with 3 bases of the junction left unmatched. Germline CDR1 and CDR2: LGHNA and YNFKEQ. This CDR3 is built from 16 residues. CDR3 nucleotides: TGTGCCAGCAGCCAAACAGGACTAGCGGGAGGAGAGACCCAGTACTTC. Its translation: CASSQTGLAGGETQYF.